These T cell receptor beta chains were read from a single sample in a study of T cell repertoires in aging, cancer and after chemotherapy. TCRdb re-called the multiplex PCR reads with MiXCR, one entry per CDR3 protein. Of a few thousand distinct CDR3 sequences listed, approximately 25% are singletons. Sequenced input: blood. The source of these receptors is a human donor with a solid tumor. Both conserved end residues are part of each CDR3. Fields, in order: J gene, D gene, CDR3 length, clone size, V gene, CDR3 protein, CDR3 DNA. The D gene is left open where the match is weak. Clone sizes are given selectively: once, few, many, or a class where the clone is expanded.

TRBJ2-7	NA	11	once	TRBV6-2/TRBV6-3	CASIFRDEQYF	TGTGCCAGCATTTTTCGGGACGAGCAGTACTTC
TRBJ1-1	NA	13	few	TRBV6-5	CASSYPGGTEAFF	TGTGCCAGCAGTTATCCCGGTGGCACTGAAGCTTTCTTT
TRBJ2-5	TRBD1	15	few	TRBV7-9	CASSLGQGEMETQYF	TGTGCCAGCAGCTTGGGACAGGGTGAGATGGAGACCCAGTACTTC
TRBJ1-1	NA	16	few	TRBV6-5	CASSFGQLPQNTEAFF	TGTGCCAGCAGTTTCGGACAGCTACCTCAGAACACTGAAGCTTTCTTT
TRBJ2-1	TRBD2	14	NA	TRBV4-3	CASSWTSGRNEQFF	TGTGCCAGCAGCTGGACTAGCGGAAGGAATGAGCAGTTCTTC
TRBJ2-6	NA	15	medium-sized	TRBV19	CASKQDPSGANVLTF	TGTGCCAGTAAACAGGACCCCTCTGGGGCCAACGTCCTGACTTTC
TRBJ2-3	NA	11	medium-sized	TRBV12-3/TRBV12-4	CASSSIDTQYF	TGTGCCAGCAGTTCAATAGATACGCAGTATTTT
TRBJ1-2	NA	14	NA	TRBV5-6	CASSLGGPVYGYTF	TGTGCCAGCAGCTTGGGCGGACCCGTCTATGGCTACACCTTC
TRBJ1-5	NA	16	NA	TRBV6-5	CASIPWVGGSNQPQHF	TGTGCCAGCATCCCTTGGGTAGGGGGTAGCAATCAGCCCCAGCATTTT
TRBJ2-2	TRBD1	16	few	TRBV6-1	CASSAPGGTGVGELFF	TGTGCCAGCAGTGCCCCCGGGGGGACAGGGGTGGGGGAGCTGTTTTTT
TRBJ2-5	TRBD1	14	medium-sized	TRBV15	CATSTGTGEETQYF	TGTGCCACCAGCACGGGGACAGGGGAAGAGACCCAGTACTTC
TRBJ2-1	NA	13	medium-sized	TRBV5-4	CASRPETENEQFF	TGTGCCAGCAGACCTGAAACGGAAAATGAGCAGTTCTTC
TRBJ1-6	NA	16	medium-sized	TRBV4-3	CASSQDPGSYNSPLHF	TGCGCCAGCAGCCAAGACCCGGGCTCCTATAATTCACCCCTCCACTTT
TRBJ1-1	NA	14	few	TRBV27	CASSHLGGTARAFF	TGTGCCAGCAGTCACTTAGGGGGGACGGCGCGGGCTTTCTTT
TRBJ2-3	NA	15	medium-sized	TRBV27	CASSLTSASTDTQYF	TGTGCCAGCAGTCTGACTAGTGCTAGCACAGATACGCAGTATTTT
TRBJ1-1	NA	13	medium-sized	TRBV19	CASSITVNTEAFF	TGTGCCAGTAGTATTACAGTGAACACTGAAGCTTTCTTT
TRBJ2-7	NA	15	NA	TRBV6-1	CASRGHPERSYEQYF	TGTGCCAGCAGGGGACACCCAGAAAGATCCTACGAGCAGTACTTC
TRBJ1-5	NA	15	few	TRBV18	CASSPWGGSNQPQHF	TGTGCCAGCTCACCATGGGGAGGGAGCAATCAGCCCCAGCATTTT
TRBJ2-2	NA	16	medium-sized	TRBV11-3	CASRGNRVVGTGELFF	TGTGCCAGCAGGGGTAACAGGGTCGTGGGCACCGGGGAGCTGTTTTTT
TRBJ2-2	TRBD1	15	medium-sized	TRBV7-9	CASSAGTGVGGELFF	TGTGCCAGCAGCGCCGGGACAGGGGTTGGCGGGGAGCTGTTTTTT
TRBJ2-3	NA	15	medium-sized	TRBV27	CASSPLSELTDTQYF	TGTGCCAGCAGTCCCCTCAGCGAACTCACAGATACGCAGTATTTT
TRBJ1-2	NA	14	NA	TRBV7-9	CASSDINRRYGYTF	TGTGCCAGCAGCGATATCAACAGGCGGTATGGCTACACCTTC
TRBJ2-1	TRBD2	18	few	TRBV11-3	CASSLRSLRGGSHNEQFF	TGTGCCAGCAGCTTAAGGTCCCTGCGGGGGGGCTCTCACAATGAGCAGTTCTTC
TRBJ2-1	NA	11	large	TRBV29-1	CSVGLFNEQFF	TGCAGCGTTGGACTGTTCAATGAGCAGTTCTTC
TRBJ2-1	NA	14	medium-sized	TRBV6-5	CASSFTGGFNEQFF	TGTGCCAGCAGTTTTACCGGGGGATTCAATGAGCAGTTCTTC
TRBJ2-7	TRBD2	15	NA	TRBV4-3	CASSQLVAGTYEQYF	TGCGCCAGCAGCCAACTAGTAGCGGGGACCTACGAGCAGTACTTC
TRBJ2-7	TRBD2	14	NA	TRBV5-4	CASSFSGSPYEQYF	TGTGCCAGCAGCTTTAGCGGGAGCCCCTACGAGCAGTACTTC
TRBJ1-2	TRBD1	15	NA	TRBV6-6	CASRLRDRSSNGYTF	TGTGCCAGCAGACTCCGGGACAGGAGTTCGAATGGCTACACCTTC
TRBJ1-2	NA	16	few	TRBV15	CATSGGPTGFGQSYTF	TGTGCCACCAGCGGAGGGCCTACAGGGTTTGGTCAAAGCTACACCTTC
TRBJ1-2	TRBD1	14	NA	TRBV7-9	CASSLDRTGDGYTF	TGTGCCAGCAGCTTAGATAGGACAGGGGACGGCTACACCTTC
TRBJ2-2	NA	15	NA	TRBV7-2	CASTKLALYTGELFF	TGTGCCAGCACAAAACTAGCCCTCTACACCGGGGAGCTGTTTTTT
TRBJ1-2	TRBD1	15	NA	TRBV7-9	CASSRPGQVLYGYTF	TGTGCCAGCAGCCGACCGGGACAGGTTCTTTATGGCTACACCTTC
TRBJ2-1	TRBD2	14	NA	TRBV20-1	CSAKEREAYNEQFF	TGCAGTGCTAAGGAGCGGGAAGCCTACAATGAGCAGTTCTTC
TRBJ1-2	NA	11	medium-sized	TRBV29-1	CSVELDYGYTF	TGCAGCGTCGAACTAGACTATGGCTACACCTTC
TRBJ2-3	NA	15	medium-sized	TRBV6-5	CASSYGSLRGDTQYF	TGTGCCAGCAGTTACGGTAGCCTCAGAGGAGATACGCAGTATTTT
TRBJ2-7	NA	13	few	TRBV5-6	CASSLGEFYEQYF	TGTGCCAGCAGCTTGGGAGAGTTTTACGAGCAGTACTTC
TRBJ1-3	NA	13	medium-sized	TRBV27	CASSLHSGNTIYF	TGTGCCAGCAGTTTACACTCTGGAAACACCATATATTTT
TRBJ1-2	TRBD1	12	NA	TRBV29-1	CSVGQGYYGYTF	TGCAGCGTAGGACAGGGCTACTATGGCTACACCTTC
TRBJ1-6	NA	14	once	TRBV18	CASSVARDNSHLHF	TGTGCCAGCTCCGTCGCCCGGGATAATTCACACCTCCACTTT
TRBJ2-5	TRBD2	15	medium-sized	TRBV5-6	CASSNMRGGRGTQYF	TGTGCCAGCAGTAATATGCGCGGCGGGAGGGGGACCCAGTACTTC
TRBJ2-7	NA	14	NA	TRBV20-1	CSAREGLVLHEQYF	TGCAGTGCTAGGGAGGGGCTAGTCCTCCACGAGCAGTACTTC
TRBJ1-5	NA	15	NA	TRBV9	CASSVEGRTNQPQHF	TGTGCCAGCAGCGTAGAGGGGCGGACGAATCAGCCCCAGCATTTT
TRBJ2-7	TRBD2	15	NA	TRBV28	CASSSASGRIYEQYF	TGTGCCAGCAGTTCCGCTAGCGGGAGGATTTACGAGCAGTACTTC
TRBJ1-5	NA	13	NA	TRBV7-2	CASSSNMYQPQHF	TGTGCCAGCAGCTCAAACATGTATCAGCCCCAGCATTTT
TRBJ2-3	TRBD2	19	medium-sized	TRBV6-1	CASSEAPRTSGRATDTQYF	TGTGCCAGCAGTGAAGCTCCTAGGACTAGCGGGAGGGCCACAGATACGCAGTATTTT
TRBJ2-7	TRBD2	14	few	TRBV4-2	CASSPTGGRDEQYF	TGTGCCAGCAGCCCCACGGGGGGGCGTGACGAGCAGTACTTC
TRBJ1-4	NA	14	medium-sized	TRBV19	CASSIAGVSEKLFF	TGTGCCAGTAGTATTGCAGGGGTCTCTGAAAAACTGTTTTTT
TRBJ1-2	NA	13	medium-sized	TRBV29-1	CSGGRGGNYGYTF	TGCAGCGGCGGACGTGGCGGGAACTATGGCTACACCTTC
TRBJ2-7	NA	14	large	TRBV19	CASTPDSRPYEQYF	TGTGCCAGTACTCCGGACTCGCGGCCCTACGAGCAGTACTTC
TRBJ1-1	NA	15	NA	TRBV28	CASNRLRGRGAEAFF	TGTGCCAGCAATCGGCTACGGGGGCGAGGTGCTGAAGCTTTCTTT